The 3 T cell receptor beta chains below come from one sample, sequenced in a study of T cell responses to AZD1222 COVID-19 vaccine. Some clones are missing from TCRdb's copy, which holds only in-frame ones; the method was immunoSEQ multiplex PCR. The sample yields 96,000 or so clones, nearly 90% seen once. The sample was peripheral blood, taken on day 0 of AZD1222 vaccination. All receptors come from an adult in good health.

Only a few counts were recorded for this clone. The genes are TRBV7-2 and TRBJ1-6; D ambiguous. Germline CDR1 reads SGHTA; CDR2 reads FQGNSA. Trimming left V 5 bases short and J 7 bases short, with 15 bases between. The CDR3 totals 15 residues. The CDR3 DNA follows: TGTGCCAGCAGCAGAGAAGGCCCCTCGAATTCACCCCTCCACTTT. Translated: CASSREGPSNSPLHF.

The gene calls are TRBV3-1 (or the pseudogene TRBV3-2) and TRBJ1-2; TRBD1 is a possible D gene (5 bases). V lost 0 bases, J lost 3 bases, and 17 bases lay in between. This CDR3 is built from 17 residues. Germline V lookup: CDR1 LGHDT, CDR2 YNNKEL (reference sequence). The CDR3 region has the DNA TGTGCCAGCAGCCAAGATATACGGAGGGGCGGAGACTATGGCTACACCTTC. The encoded protein is CASSQDIRRGGDYGYTF.

The V call is TRBV7-9, the J call TRBJ2-1; D uncertain. CDR3 length: 13 residues. V was shortened by 4 bases and J by 3 bases, with 7 bases between the two germline ends. The germline V gene has CDR1 SEHNR and CDR2 FQNEAQ (reference sequence). As DNA, the CDR3 is TGTGCCAGCAGCTCGGACCTCTACAATGAGCAGTTCTTC. Translating gives CASSSDLYNEQFF.